This T cell receptor (beta chain) was recorded in a study of control samples from healthy donors and cancer patients. Data came from immunoSEQ multiplex PCR; TCRdb stores just in-frame clones and leaves some out. Found here are tens of thousands of clones, roughly 78% of them singletons; the top ten hold about 9.8%. The V gene's germline CDR1 is LNHDA and CDR2 SQIVND (reference sequence). J lost 1 base, V lost 6 bases, and 5 bases had no gene match. The CDR3 loop spans 15 amino acids. The sequence was obtained from a woman aged 55 to 70 in good health. The sample consisted of blood. The chain couples TRBV19 to TRBJ2-2, with 7 bases that match TRBD2. This chain's CDR3 is CASSSPGGNTGELFF. As DNA, the CDR3 is TGTGCCAGTAGCTCTCCGGGGGGGAACACCGGGGAGCTGTTTTTT.